This T cell receptor beta chain was found in a study of T cell repertoires in cytomegalovirus infection. TCRdb analysed the reads with MiXCR anew, one entry per CDR3 protein. The profile shows 740,000 or so distinct CDR3 sequences, roughly a third of them singletons. This CDR3 has 13 residues. V shed 4 bases and J shed 3 bases, with 7 bases lying between them. Germline V gives CDR1 MRHNA, CDR2 SNTAGT. This chain joins TRBV6-4 and TRBJ1-5; D is unresolved. What was sequenced was PBMCs. This TCR was sampled from a human donor in good health (CMV status not recorded). Some clones in this sample may be carry-over from other donors' samples. CDR3 sequence reads: CASSVEANQPQHF. The CDR3 region has the DNA TGTGCCAGCAGTGTGGAGGCCAATCAGCCCCAGCATTTT.